The 15 T cell receptor beta chains in this list originate from one sample, sequenced in a study of cytomegalovirus exposure and HLA in healthy donors. The PCR employed 60 Vbeta primers together with 13 Jbeta primers. TCRdb's copy holds only in-frame clones and misses some; the assay was immunoSEQ multiplex PCR. The sample lists fewer than 200,000 clones; about 86% were seen once. Sequencing was done on a sample of PBMCs. These receptor sequences come from a woman aged 25 to 39 in good health and CMV-seronegative.

The CDR3 bases are TGTGCCAGCAGCTTGGGTCAAGGGGTAGACCAGACCCAGTACTTC. Translated: CASSLGQGVDQTQYF. The J gene is TRBJ2-5, the V gene TRBV5-8, with TRBD1 as a possible D gene (5 bases). With 0 bases removed from V and 6 bases from J, the gap between germline ends came to 15 bases. The CDR3 length is 15 residues. Germline V CDR1 and CDR2: SGHTS, YDEGEE. Supplemented by reference TRBV5-8 and TRBJ2-5, the full variable domain reads EAGVTQSPTHLIKTRGQQATLRCSPISGHTSVYWYQQALGLGLQFLLWYDEGEERNRGNFPPRFSGRQFPNYSSELNVNALELEDSALYLCASSLGQGVDQTQYFGPGTRLLVL.

The rearrangement links TRBV29-1 to TRBJ2-7; D gene ambiguous. This CDR3 has 13 residues. The germline CDR1 and CDR2 sequences are SQVTM and ANQGSEA. V lost 5 bases and J lost 4, with 15 bases in between. The CDR3 is CSVLTPGKYEQYF. In DNA, the CDR3 is TGCAGCGTTCTGACACCCGGCAAATACGAGCAGTACTTC.

This clone showed up just a few times. The rearrangement joins TRBV10-2 to TRBJ1-2; D gene uncertain. This CDR3 is built from 12 residues. V was pared by 8 bases and J by 4 bases, with 11 bases between. Germline V lookup: CDR1 WSHSY, CDR2 SAAADI. In nucleotides, the CDR3 is TGCGCCAGCGCCGCGGGGATCTATGGCTACACCTTC. It specifies CASAAGIYGYTF.

A note on this clone: The same CDR3 also results from other DNA sequences found in this sample. The V gene is TRBV19, the J gene TRBJ1-5; weak D call: TRBD1 (5 bases). Germline lookup yields CDR1 LNHDA and CDR2 SQIVND (reference sequence). The CDR3 consists of 14 residues. Trimming removed 3 bases from V and 4 bases from J, with 10 bases in between. CDR3: CASSITGGNQPQHF. Here the CDR3 DNA reads TGTGCCAGTAGTATTACGGGGGGGAATCAGCCCCAGCATTTT.

Notes on this clone: The junction departs from the called germline gene at one end, perhaps through a read error. The rearrangement links TRBV6-5 to TRBJ2-4; D may be TRBD1 (6 bases). The length of the CDR3 is 14 residues. CDR1 and CDR2 (germline): MNHEY, SVGAGI. CDR3 DNA: TGTGCCAGCAGTTACTCACCAGGGGTGAACAGTCAGTACTTC. Residues: CASSYSPGVNSQYF.

J is TRBJ1-2 and V is TRBV5-1; D is possibly TRBD1 (6 bases). The CDR3 runs 16 residues. Trimming cost V 3 bases and J 4 bases, with 19 bases left between them. The V gene's germline CDR1 is SGHRS and CDR2 YFSETQ. The CDR3 DNA reads TGCGCCAGCAGCTACGAATCAACAGGGTTGGGCTATGGCTACACCTTC. This sequence encodes CASSYESTGLGYGYTF.

The V call is TRBV27, the J call TRBJ2-1; TRBD1 agrees at 7 bases. The CDR3 sequence is 14 residues long. From germline, CDR1 is MNHEY and CDR2 SMNVEV (reference sequence). Unmatched junction bases numbered 9, after V lost 6 bases and J lost 7 bases. DNA of the CDR3: TGTGCCAGCAGCACTGTACAGGGGTGGAATGAGCAGTTCTTC. Its protein product is CASSTVQGWNEQFF.

V is TRBV4-1 and J is TRBJ1-1; 7 bases are a match to TRBD1. The trim removed 0 bases at V and 1 base at J, leaving 2 bases unmatched. The CDR3 has 15 amino acids. Per the germline V gene, CDR1 is MGHRA and CDR2 is YSYEKL. The CDR3 loop reads CASSQDEGANTEAFF. DNA of the CDR3: TGCGCCAGCAGCCAAGATGAGGGGGCGAACACTGAAGCTTTCTTT.

The J gene is TRBJ2-3, the V gene TRBV4-3; D not resolved. This CDR3 has 13 amino acids. Between the trimmed V and J ends, which lost 0 bases and 7 bases, there was a span of 8 bases. Germline-derived CDR1 and CDR2 are LGHNA and YSLEER. CDR3 in amino acids: CASSQDDINTQYF. The CDR3 DNA sequence: TGCGCCAGCAGCCAAGATGACATCAATACGCAGTATTTT.

This chain links TRBV19 with TRBJ2-5; D might be TRBD1 (5 bases). V was trimmed by 6 bases and J by 3 bases, leaving 14 bases between them. Germline V lookup: CDR1 LNHDA, CDR2 SQIVND (reference sequence). The CDR3 contains 14 residues. The CDR3 here is CASRTEHNKETQYF. The DNA of the CDR3 is TGTGCCAGTAGGACAGAACATAATAAAGAGACCCAGTACTTC.

This sequence joins TRBV18 and TRBJ2-3; maybe TRBD2 (6 bases). CDR3 size: 16 residues. Trimming removed 3 bases at V and 2 bases at J, with 15 bases between. Germline V gene data show CDR1 as KGHSH and CDR2 as LQKENI. The CDR3 protein is CASSPVGTFNTDTQYF. The CDR3 nucleotides are TGTGCCAGCTCACCCGTAGGGACTTTCAACACAGATACGCAGTATTTT.

This rearrangement joins TRBV18 to TRBJ1-5; 8 bases map to TRBD1. The trim removed 2 bases at V and 6 bases at J, leaving 6 bases unmatched. CDR3 size: 15 residues. Germline V gene data show CDR1 as KGHSH and CDR2 as LQKENI. The CDR3 DNA is TGTGCCAGCTCACCAGACCAGGGGGCCGGTCAGCCCCAGCATTTT. Protein sequence: CASSPDQGAGQPQHF.

This clone has just one count. The chain employs TRBV11-2 and TRBJ2-7; 8 nucleotides line up with TRBD1. The length of the CDR3 is 16 residues. Germline assignment: CDR1 SGHAT and CDR2 FQNNGV. J gave up 2 bases and V 2 bases, and 8 bases lay outside the gene matches. The CDR3 is CASSLTSGTGPYEQYF. The CDR3 nucleotides read TGTGCCAGCAGCTTAACCTCCGGGACAGGACCCTACGAGCAGTACTTC. The full variable domain, in which reference TRBV11-2 and TRBJ2-7 provide the parts outside the CDR3, is EAGVAQSPRYKIIEKRQSVAFWCNPISGHATLYWYQQILGQGPKLLIQFQNNGVVDDSQLPKDRFSAERLKGVDSTLKIQPAKLEDSAVYLCASSLTSGTGPYEQYFGPGTRLTVT.

The CDR3 sequence: CASSPMPGGGYSPLHF. DNA of the CDR3: TGTGCCAGCAGTCCTATGCCCGGGGGGGGGTATTCACCCCTCCACTTT. The chain carries TRBV2 and TRBJ1-6, with a weak D call TRBD1 (5 bases). V was clipped by 5 bases and J by 8 bases, with 19 bases between them. The CDR3 length is 16 residues. The V gene's germline CDR1 is SNHLY and CDR2 FYNNEI.

The chain joins TRBV7-9 to TRBJ1-2; 11 bases align to TRBD1. The CDR3 contains 13 residues. The V gene's germline CDR1 is SEHNR and CDR2 FQNEAQ (reference sequence). J gave up 6 bases and V 4 bases, and 1 base lay outside the gene matches. Here the CDR3 DNA reads TGTGCCAGCAGCTGGACAGGGGGCGATGGCTACACCTTC. This codes for CASSWTGGDGYTF.